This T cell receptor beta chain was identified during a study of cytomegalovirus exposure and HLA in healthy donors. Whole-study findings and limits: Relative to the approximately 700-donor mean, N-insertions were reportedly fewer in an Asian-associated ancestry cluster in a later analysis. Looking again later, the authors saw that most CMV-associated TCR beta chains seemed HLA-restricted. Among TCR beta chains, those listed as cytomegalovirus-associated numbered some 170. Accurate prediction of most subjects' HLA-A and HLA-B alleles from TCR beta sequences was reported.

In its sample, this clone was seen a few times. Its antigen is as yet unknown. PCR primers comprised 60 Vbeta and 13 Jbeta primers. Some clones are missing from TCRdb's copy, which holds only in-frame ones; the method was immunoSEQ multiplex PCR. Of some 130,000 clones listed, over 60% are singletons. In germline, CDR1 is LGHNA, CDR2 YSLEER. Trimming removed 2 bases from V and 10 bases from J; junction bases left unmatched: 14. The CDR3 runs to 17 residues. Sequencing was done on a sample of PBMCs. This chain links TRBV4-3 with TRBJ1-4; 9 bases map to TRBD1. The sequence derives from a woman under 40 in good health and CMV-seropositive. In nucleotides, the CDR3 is TGCGCCAGCAGCCAAAGGCCTCCCGGGACAGGGAGCTCAAAACTGTTTTTT. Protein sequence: CASSQRPPGTGSSKLFF.